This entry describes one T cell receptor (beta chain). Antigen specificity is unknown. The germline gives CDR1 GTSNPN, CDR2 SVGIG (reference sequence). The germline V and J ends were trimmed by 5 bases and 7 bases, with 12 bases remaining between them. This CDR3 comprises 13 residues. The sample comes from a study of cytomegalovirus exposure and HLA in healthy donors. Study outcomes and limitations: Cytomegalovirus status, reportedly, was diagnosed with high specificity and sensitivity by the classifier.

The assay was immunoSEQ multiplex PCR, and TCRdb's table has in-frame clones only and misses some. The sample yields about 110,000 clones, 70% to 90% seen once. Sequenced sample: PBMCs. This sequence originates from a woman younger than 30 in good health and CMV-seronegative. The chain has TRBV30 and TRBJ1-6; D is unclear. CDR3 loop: CAWEAQRNSPLHF. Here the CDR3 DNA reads TGTGCCTGGGAGGCACAGCGGAATTCACCCCTCCACTTT. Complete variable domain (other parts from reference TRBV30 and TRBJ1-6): SQTIHQWPATLVQPVGSPLSLECTVEGTSNPNLYWYRQAAGRGLQLLFYSVGIGQISSEVPQNLSASRPQDRQFILSSKKLLLSDSGFYLCAWEAQRNSPLHFGNGTRLTVT.